This T cell receptor beta chain was observed in a study of CD8 T cells in Susac syndrome. RNA, at about 0.45 to 1 ug, was reverse transcribed with random hexamers. Multiplex PCR with immunoSEQ amplified the TCR beta CDR3 across 54 Vbeta and 13 Jbeta. Using its own MiXCR run on the immunoSEQ multiplex PCR reads, TCRdb lists one record per CDR3 protein. The data hold tens of thousands of distinct CDR3 sequences, with approximately 96% observed a single time. Overall study findings and caveats: Susac-specific public clones were found in total CD8+ and CD8+ TEMRA repertoires, numbering approximately 15 and five, respectively.

This clonotype has just one count. What it recognizes is unknown. TCR beta sequencing covered blood CD8+ and CD4+ T cells. It was negative isolation that provided the CD8+ and CD4+ T cells, whereas TEMRA cells were enriched by FACS. Sequencing used CD8+ T cells from PBMCs. The sequence was collected from a human donor with Susac syndrome.

The CDR3, as DNA: TGTGCCAGCAGTTTGGCAGGGGTCAATGAAAAACTGTTTTTT. Translating gives CASSLAGVNEKLFF. The chain uses TRBV28 and TRBJ1-4; possible D gene TRBD1, 6 bases. V lost 3 bases and J 5 bases, leaving 10 bases between the germline ends. Looked up from germline, CDR1 is MDHEN and CDR2 is SYDVKM. The CDR3 extends over 14 amino acids.